This T cell receptor beta chain was captured by sequencing in a study of blood T cells in healthy people across ages. General observations from the study: Older individuals had lower TCR beta diversity per million T cells (the decline was roughly linear).

V shed 0 bases, J shed 6 bases, and the junction held 4 bases outside the gene matches. The germline CDR1 and CDR2 sequences are DFQATT and SNEGSKA (reference sequence). This CDR3 is 14 amino acids long. This clonotype came up a few times. Its antigen is not known. Sample-barcoded 5' priming and a J-beta primer mix drove a second PCR of 7 to 11 cycles. TCRdb re-derived calls from the 5' RACE reads in MiXCR, one entry per CDR3 protein. The top ten hold over 3.5% of the sample, which has 550,000 to 650,000 distinct CDR3 sequences, roughly a quarter seen once. Per-sample yields of isolated PBMCs were at least 7 million. These same data were also listed under a study on T cells of mothers and their children. That investigation notes: Samples came from a few healthy Caucasian mothers and their six children. Using the M1S primer, the second PCR added sample barcodes along with 2-4 random nucleotides.

This sequence was found in a boy aged 2 to 10 in good health. Specimen: blood. The J gene is TRBJ2-3, the V gene TRBV20-1, with 9 bases fitting TRBD2. CDR3 DNA: TGCAGTGCTAGAGATGGGCTAGCGGGGGATACGCAGTATTTT. This translates into CSARDGLAGDTQYF.